The 5 T cell receptor beta chains below come from one sample, sequenced in a study of identical twins. TCRdb reanalysed the 5' RACE reads using MiXCR and keeps one entry per CDR3 protein. The sample yields hundreds of thousands of distinct CDR3 sequences, around a sixth seen once. These records were also assigned to another study, of T cells expressing NK-cell markers.

Sequenced sample: PBMCs. The receptors stem from a woman aged 18-29 years in good health.

This clonotype was recorded at least ten times. The chain employs TRBV13 and TRBJ1-1; 9 bases are a match to TRBD1. CDR3 length: 12 amino acids. CDR1 PRHDT and CDR2 FYEKMQ come from the germline V gene (reference sequence). V trimming: 5 bases; J trimming: 8 bases; junction bases outside the gene matches: 3. CDR3 sequence reads: CASSLGTGEAFF. The CDR3 nucleotides are TGTGCCAGCAGCCTCGGGACAGGGGAAGCTTTCTTT. The full variable domain, in which reference TRBV13 and TRBJ1-1 provide the parts outside the CDR3, is AAGVIQSPRHLIKEKRETATLKCYPIPRHDTVYWYQQGPGQDPQFLISFYEKMQSDKGSIPDRFSAQQFSDYHSELNMSSLELGDSALYFCASSLGTGEAFFGQGTRLTVV.

This clonotype has just a few counts. The chain couples TRBV12-3 or TRBV12-4 to TRBJ2-6; D not resolved. The CDR3 is 16 amino acids. The V end was cut by 1 base, the J end by 0 bases, with 7 bases between. The chain's CDR3 is CASSLESPSGANVLTF. DNA of the CDR3: TGTGCCAGCAGTTTAGAAAGTCCCTCTGGGGCCAACGTCCTGACTTTC.

This chain connects TRBV28 to TRBJ2-7; possibly TRBD1 for D (5 bases). V was clipped by 7 bases and J by 0 bases, with 13 bases between them. Germline V gene data show CDR1 as MDHEN and CDR2 as SYDVKM. The CDR3 sequence is 14 residues long. Here the CDR3 DNA reads TGTGCCAGCACCCTGTGGGGCTCCTCCTACGAGCAGTACTTC. Translated, it gives CASTLWGSSYEQYF.

In its sample, this clonotype was seen a few times. J is TRBJ2-7 and V is TRBV7-8, with D hard to call. CDR3 length: 14 amino acids. In germline, CDR1 is SGHVS, CDR2 FQNEAQ. Trimming removed 0 bases at V and 4 bases at J, with 10 bases between. The CDR3 bases are TGTGCCAGCAGCTTAGCTTGGGGATTATACGAGCAGTACTTC. Translation: CASSLAWGLYEQYF.

This chain uses TRBV5-1 with TRBJ2-3, with TRBD2 identical over 9 bases. The V gene end was trimmed by 3 bases and the J gene end by 3 bases; junction bases not matched to a gene: 8. Germline V gives CDR1 SGHRS, CDR2 YFSETQ. This CDR3 contains 16 residues. The CDR3 DNA reads as TGCGCCAGCAGCTATAACCCGAGCGGGAGGACAGATACGCAGTATTTT. It encodes CASSYNPSGRTDTQYF.